These 13 T cell receptor beta chains were all obtained from the same sample, sequenced in a study of response to subunit inactivated influenza vaccine. A single record per CDR3 protein comes from TCRdb applying MiXCR to the RT-PCR reads. The sample has about 310,000 distinct CDR3 sequences; approximately 23% are singletons. Sequenced material: PBMCs from blood, taken about 19 months after vaccination. The receptors here all came from a man between 50 and 75 years old who received an inactivated influenza vaccine.

The sample holds many counts of this clonotype. V and J are TRBV5-5 and TRBJ1-1, with D maybe TRBD1 (5 bases). CDR3 length: 13 amino acids. Germline V gene data show CDR1 as SGHKS and CDR2 as YYEKEE (reference sequence). V gave up 0 bases and J gave up 4 bases, with 7 bases separating them. CDR3 nucleotide sequence: TGTGCCAGCAGCTTGGTGCAGGGCACTGAAGCTTTCTTT. Protein sequence: CASSLVQGTEAFF. The full variable domain, its missing parts supplied by reference TRBV5-5 and TRBJ1-1, is DAGVTQSPTHLIKTRGQQVTLRCSPISGHKSVSWYQQVLGQGPQFIFQYYEKEERGRGNFPDRFSARQFPNYSSELNVNALLLGDSALYLCASSLVQGTEAFFGQGTRLTVV.

With regard to this clonotype: The germline gene is not matched at one end of the junction; a read error may be the cause. V and J are TRBV6-2 or TRBV6-3 and TRBJ2-1; 14 bases are shared with TRBD2. The CDR3 totals 15 residues. Germline V gives CDR1 MNHEY, CDR2 SVGEGT. CDR3 region: CASSVGLAGGNGQFF. CDR3 in DNA: TGTGCCAGCAGTGTCGGACTAGCGGGAGGCAATGGGCAGTTCTTC.

This clonotype has just a few counts. The chain links TRBV15 to TRBJ1-4; 9 bases fit TRBD1. J was trimmed by 4 bases and V by 5 bases; bases with no gene match: 14. This CDR3 is built from 18 residues. Germline CDR1 reads LNHNV; CDR2 reads YYDKDF (reference sequence). The DNA of the CDR3 is TGTGCCACCAGCTCAAGGCCGGGACAGGGAAAGTATAATGAAAAACTGTTTTTT. The encoded protein is CATSSRPGQGKYNEKLFF.

The chain combines TRBV20-1 with TRBJ1-5; D is possibly TRBD1 (5 bases). This CDR3 contains 16 residues. Germline CDR1 and CDR2: DFQATT and SNEGSKA (reference sequence). V was cut by 3 bases and J by 1 base, with 16 bases left in between. The CDR3 reads CSARRTGPRSNQPQHF. Here the CDR3 DNA reads TGCAGTGCTAGGAGAACAGGCCCGAGGAGCAATCAGCCCCAGCATTTT.

This clonotype has only a few counts. This may arise from a read error, as a much more abundant clone is one base away. V gene TRBV7-2 combines with J gene TRBJ2-3; no reliable D call. Trimming stripped 1 base from V and 7 bases from J, with 3 bases between. Germline V lookup: CDR1 SGHTA, CDR2 FQGNSA. There are 11 residues in the CDR3. The CDR3 coding sequence is TGTGCCAGCAGCTTAGGACATACGCAGTATTTT. Residues: CASSLGHTQYF.

This clonotype has a single count. The V call is TRBV12-3 or TRBV12-4, the J call TRBJ1-1, with 9 bases that match TRBD1. CDR3 length: 13 amino acids. Trimming at V came to 6 bases and at J to 7 bases, leaving 6 bases not matched to a gene. CDR3 region: CASSSGTGFEAFF. The CDR3 DNA is TGTGCCAGCAGCTCTGGGACAGGGTTTGAAGCTTTCTTT.

This clonotype was counted many times. The chain carries TRBV5-1 and TRBJ1-1, with D perhaps TRBD1 (5 bases). The CDR3 has 13 amino acids. V lost 0 bases and J 7 bases, leaving 10 bases between the germline ends. CDR1 SGHRS and CDR2 YFSETQ come from the germline V gene. For the CDR3, the DNA is TGCGCCAGCAGCTTGGCAGGGCGGAGTGAAGCTTTCTTT. Protein sequence: CASSLAGRSEAFF. Together with reference TRBV5-1 and TRBJ1-1, the CDR3 gives the full variable domain: KAGVTQTPRYLIKTRGQQVTLSCSPISGHRSVSWYQQTPGQGLQFLFEYFSETQRNKGNFPGRFSGRQFSNSRSEMNVSTLELGDSALYLCASSLAGRSEAFFGQGTRLTVV.

This chain uses TRBV4-1 with TRBJ2-1, with D unclear. CDR1 is MGHRA, CDR2 YSYEKL, per germline. Trimming pared 0 bases from V and 10 bases from J, leaving 7 bases between. This CDR3 is 12 amino acids long. The CDR3 protein is CASSQDYTEQFF. CDR3 sequence (DNA): TGCGCCAGCAGCCAAGATTACACAGAGCAGTTCTTC.

This chain joins TRBV29-1 and TRBJ2-2, with D perhaps TRBD2 (5 bases). In germline, CDR1 is SQVTM, CDR2 ANQGSEA. Trimming took off 2 bases at V and 7 bases at J, with 11 bases between the two ends. The length of the CDR3 is 13 residues. This CDR3 is CSVESGSNGELFF. DNA of the CDR3: TGCAGCGTTGAATCGGGGTCAAACGGGGAGCTGTTTTTT.

In its sample, this clonotype was seen a few times. This chain joins TRBV29-1 and TRBJ1-3, with D unclear. This CDR3 region has 15 residues. Germline CDR1 SQVTM, CDR2 ANQGSEA. V lost 2 bases, J lost 2 bases, and 13 bases lay in between. This CDR3 is CSVETSRTAGNTIYF. The CDR3, as DNA: TGCAGCGTTGAAACGAGTCGGACGGCTGGAAACACCATATATTTT.

This clonotype was seen a handful of times. This sequence joins TRBV28 and TRBJ2-5, with a weak D call TRBD1 (6 bases). This CDR3 has 15 amino acids. V lost 6 bases and J lost 4, with 18 bases in between. Per the germline V gene, CDR1 is MDHEN and CDR2 is SYDVKM. The CDR3 region is CASSTPRDTRETQYF. CDR3 bases: TGTGCCAGCAGCACGCCCCGGGACACCCGAGAGACCCAGTACTTC.

Here the CDR3 DNA reads TGTGCCAGCAGCTCTCGACTAGCGGGAGTGGGAGATACGCAGTATTTT. It specifies CASSSRLAGVGDTQYF. This rearrangement joins TRBV3-1 to TRBJ2-3; 12 nucleotides agree with TRBD2. The CDR3 contains 16 residues. Germline lookup yields CDR1 LGHDT and CDR2 YNNKEL (reference sequence). V dropped 5 bases and J dropped 5; count of bases not matched to a gene: 8.

The J gene is TRBJ2-2, the V gene TRBV23-1, with D possibly being TRBD1 (6 bases). TRBV23-1 is flagged as an ORF with uncertain function. The V end was cut by 0 bases, the J end by 4 bases, with 15 bases between. The CDR3 runs to 17 residues. CDR3 region: CASSQSDGQGTTGELFF. In DNA, the CDR3 is TGCGCCAGCAGTCAATCTGATGGGCAGGGGACCACCGGGGAGCTGTTTTTT.